Below are 9 T cell receptor beta chains sequenced from a single sample in a study of human T cells and chemical hapten exposure. Time point specified: patch test 2, 6 weeks after DPC sensitization. Treatment reported: therapeutic diphenylcyclopropenone sensitization with weekly scalp DPC. MiXCR was run by TCRdb on the RACE reads, yielding one entry per CDR3 protein. The data show under 450,000 distinct CDR3 sequences, about 6% seen once. The source material was whole blood, sampled in connection with sensitization to the hapten diphenylcyclopropenone (DPC). The receptors come from a woman aged 18 to 35 with alopecia areata. Some clones in this sample may be carry-over from other donors' samples.

The chain couples TRBV7-2 to TRBJ1-5, with unresolved D. The CDR3 covers 13 residues. The germline V and J ends were trimmed by 1 base and 7 bases, with 8 bases remaining between them. CDR1 is SGHTA and CDR2 is FQGNSA in the germline V gene. The CDR3 sequence: CASSLVPVQPQHF. The CDR3 DNA follows: TGTGCCAGCAGCTTAGTCCCTGTCCAGCCCCAGCATTTT. The complete variable domain, with remaining parts taken from reference TRBV7-2 and TRBJ1-5, reads GAGVSQSPSNKVTEKGKDVELRCDPISGHTALYWYRQSLGQGLEFLIYFQGNSAPDKSGLPSDRFSAERTGGSVSTLTIQRTQQEDSAVYLCASSLVPVQPQHFGDGTRLSIL.

This clonotype was observed at least ten times. The chain uses TRBV7-8 and TRBJ1-4, with D uncertain. Trimming left V 4 bases short and J 12 bases short, with 12 bases between. The CDR3 runs to 12 residues. Germline V gene sequence: CDR1 SGHVS, CDR2 FQNEAQ. CDR3 sequence: CASSSSSWELFF. The CDR3 DNA reads TGTGCCAGCAGCTCATCCAGTTGGGAACTGTTTTTT.

In its sample, this clonotype was seen many times. The chain couples TRBV9 to TRBJ1-2; D is unresolved. The germline V and J ends were trimmed by 0 bases and 8 bases, with 23 bases remaining between them. The CDR3 is 17 amino acids. Germline CDR1 is SGDLS and CDR2 is YYNGEE. The CDR3 loop reads CASSVEGRRPPTEGYTF. The CDR3, as DNA: TGTGCCAGCAGCGTAGAGGGCCGAAGGCCCCCTACGGAGGGCTACACCTTC.

The chain couples TRBV27 to TRBJ1-4; D not certain. Germline CDR1 is MNHEY and CDR2 is SMNVEV (reference sequence). V was cut by 5 bases and J by 8 bases, with 12 bases left in between. The CDR3 has 13 amino acids. The CDR3 region has the DNA TGTGCCAGCAGTCCCCGGACCGTCGAAAAACTGTTTTTT. Residues: CASSPRTVEKLFF.

The V gene is TRBV9, the J gene TRBJ2-2; D unresolved. Germline V gene sequence: CDR1 SGDLS, CDR2 YYNGEE. The CDR3 has 13 residues. The V end lost 3 bases, the J end lost 6 bases, and 9 bases lay between the germline ends. CDR3 DNA sequence: TGTGCCAGCAGCGCTCAGGACCCCGGGGAGCTGTTTTTT. Translated: CASSAQDPGELFF.

The gene calls are TRBV6-5 and TRBJ2-3, with TRBD1 identical over 9 bases. Germline CDR1 MNHEY, CDR2 SVGAGI. The V gene end was trimmed by 2 bases and the J gene end by 4 bases; junction bases not matched to a gene: 4. This CDR3 spans 15 amino acids. The CDR3 spells CASSYGTGRADTQYF. The DNA for the CDR3 is TGTGCCAGCAGTTACGGGACAGGGAGGGCAGATACGCAGTATTTT.

The rearrangement joins TRBV25-1 to TRBJ2-7; 8 bases line up with TRBD1. From germline, CDR1 is MGHDK and CDR2 SYGVNS. V shed 4 bases and J 7 bases; nucleotides not matched to a gene: 12. CDR3 length: 15 residues. CDR3 sequence reads: CASSAPDREHGEQYF. CDR3 DNA sequence: TGTGCCAGCAGTGCCCCGGACAGGGAACATGGTGAGCAGTACTTC.

The V gene is TRBV29-1, the J gene TRBJ1-1, with 7 bases lining up with TRBD1. The V segment lost 7 bases and the J segment 0 bases; nucleotides outside the gene matches: 5. The germline V gene encodes CDR1 SQVTM and CDR2 ANQGSEA. This CDR3 is built from 13 residues. CDR3 nucleotide sequence: TGCAGCGGGGGCGGACAGGTGAACACTGAAGCTTTCTTT. This sequence encodes CSGGGQVNTEAFF.

This clonotype has at least ten counts. The chain joins TRBV5-1 to TRBJ1-1; D might be TRBD1 (6 bases). There are 13 residues in the CDR3. Germline values: CDR1 SGHRS, CDR2 YFSETQ. Trimming stripped 2 bases from V and 6 bases from J, with 11 bases between. In DNA, the CDR3 is TGCGCCAGCAGCTTACTACAGGGTCCTGAAGCTTTCTTT. It codes for CASSLLQGPEAFF. Together with reference TRBV5-1 and TRBJ1-1, the CDR3 gives the full variable domain: KAGVTQTPRYLIKTRGQQVTLSCSPISGHRSVSWYQQTPGQGLQFLFEYFSETQRNKGNFPGRFSGRQFSNSRSEMNVSTLELGDSALYLCASSLLQGPEAFFGQGTRLTVV.